This paragraph reports one T cell receptor beta chain. CDR1 SGHAT and CDR2 FQNNGV come from the germline V gene. The CDR3 consists of 17 residues. V was cut by 4 bases and J by 3 bases, with 18 bases left in between. Sequenced by immunoSEQ multiplex PCR; TCRdb stores in-frame clones only, minus some. The repertoire consists of some 68,000 clones, with about 93% occurring once and the leading ten covering 4% to 4.5%. This receptor was taken from a man between 35 and 55 years old with rheumatoid arthritis. V is TRBV11-2 and J is TRBJ1-4; D gene ambiguous. The sequenced sample was PBMCs. The CDR3 DNA sequence: TGTGCCAGCAGCTCGGGTGAGGGTTGGGCGTCTAATGAAAAACTGTTTTTT. This encodes CASSSGEGWASNEKLFF.